These 23 T cell receptor beta chains were sequenced from one sample in a study of blood T cell repertoires in COVID-19. Using immunoSEQ multiplex PCR, the repertoire was profiled, and TCRdb retains in-frame clones only, with some absent. This table has 120,000 or so clones, 84% appearing once. Sequencing was carried out using peripheral blood. The source is a young woman who had recovered from COVID-19.

This sequence joins TRBV20-1 and TRBJ2-7; a possible D gene is TRBD1 (6 bases). There are 11 residues in the CDR3. The germline V and J ends were trimmed by 6 bases and 4 bases, with 10 bases remaining between them. Per the germline V gene, CDR1 is DFQATT and CDR2 is SNEGSKA (reference sequence). CDR3 DNA: TGCAGTGCGGATACAGGGTACGAGCAGTACTTC. Translating gives CSADTGYEQYF.

This chain links TRBV15 with TRBJ1-5; TRBD1 might be the D (6 bases). Trimming left V 7 bases short and J 0 bases short, with 10 bases between. The CDR3 extends over 14 amino acids. Per the germline V gene, CDR1 is LNHNV and CDR2 is YYDKDF (reference sequence). CDR3 nucleotide sequence: TGTGCCACCAAGACAGGTTATAGCAATCAGCCCCAGCATTTT. Translating it yields CATKTGYSNQPQHF.

The table lists this clone with a few counts. This chain uses TRBV2 with TRBJ2-5, with D perhaps TRBD1 (5 bases). The CDR3 contains 13 residues. CDR1 and CDR2 (germline): SNHLY, FYNNEI. V dropped 2 bases and J dropped 7 bases, with 11 bases sitting between them. The CDR3 DNA is TGTGCCAGCAGTGAATCTCTAGGGGCGACCCAGTACTTC. Translated, it gives CASSESLGATQYF.

The rearrangement joins TRBV16 to TRBJ1-2; TRBD1 matches 8 bases. J gave up 2 bases and V 0 bases, and 2 bases lay outside the gene matches. CDR3 size: 15 residues. Germline V lookup: CDR1 KGHSY, CDR2 FQNENV. In DNA form, the CDR3 reads TGTGCCAGCAGCCAATCGGCAGGGGGCAACTATGGCTACACCTTC. Amino acid sequence: CASSQSAGGNYGYTF.

J is TRBJ1-6 and V is TRBV12-5; D perhaps matches TRBD1 (5 bases). The CDR3 is 15 amino acids. The V and J ends lost 1 base and 3 bases respectively, with 7 bases between them. The germline CDR1 and CDR2 sequences are LGHNT and FRNRAP. The CDR3 loop reads CASGLGQFYNSPLHF. For the CDR3, the DNA is TGTGCTAGTGGTTTGGGACAGTTCTATAATTCACCCCTCCACTTT.

This chain joins TRBV15 and TRBJ2-7; maybe TRBD2 (6 bases). V was trimmed by 3 bases and J by 2 bases, leaving 11 bases between them. The CDR3 loop spans 14 amino acids. CDR1 is LNHNV, CDR2 YYDKDF, per germline (reference sequence). CDR3 nucleotide sequence: TGTGCCACCAGCAGGGGGGGACGGACCTACGAGCAGTACTTC. Translated, it gives CATSRGGRTYEQYF. The variable domain in full, completed from reference TRBV15 and TRBJ2-7, reads DAMVIQNPRYQVTQFGKPVTLSCSQTLNHNVMYWYQQKSSQAPKLLFHYYDKDFNNEADTPDNFQSRRPNTSFCFLDIRSPGLGDTAMYLCATSRGGRTYEQYFGPGTRLTVT.

V and J are TRBV24-1 and TRBJ1-2; D is uncertain. The CDR3 has 12 residues. Trimming took off 4 bases at V and 7 bases at J, with 9 bases between the two ends. Germline CDR1 reads KGHDR; CDR2 reads SFDVKD. In DNA form, the CDR3 reads TGTGCCACCAGTGACCCCCTGAGTGGCTACACCTTC. Protein product: CATSDPLSGYTF.

This chain links TRBV7-8 with TRBJ2-7; maybe TRBD1 (6 bases). V shed 5 bases and J shed 2 bases, with 22 bases lying between them. From germline, CDR1 is SGHVS and CDR2 FQNEAQ. The CDR3 runs 17 residues. In DNA form, the CDR3 reads TGTGCCAGCAGCCCAAACTCCGGGACAAACCTAGCCTACGAGCAGTACTTC. It codes for CASSPNSGTNLAYEQYF.

This clone was picked up many times. The chain combines TRBV2 with TRBJ2-1; TRBD2 agrees at 7 bases. V was pared by 6 bases and J by 8 bases, with 4 bases of the junction left unmatched. The CDR3 runs to 12 residues. From germline, CDR1 is SNHLY and CDR2 FYNNEI. The CDR3 DNA reads TGTGCCAGCAGGGCCACTAGCGATGAGCAGTTCTTC. Its protein product is CASRATSDEQFF. Variable domain in full (rest from reference TRBV2 and TRBJ2-1): EPEVTQTPSHQVTQMGQEVILRCVPISNHLYFYWYRQILGQKVEFLVSFYNNEISEKSEIFDDQFSVERPDGSNFTLKIRSTKLEDSAMYFCASRATSDEQFFGPGTRLTVL.

This clone was observed once. The rearrangement uses TRBV11-2 and TRBJ2-7; tentatively, D is TRBD2 (5 bases). Trimming pared 1 base from V and 7 bases from J, leaving 11 bases between. The germline gives CDR1 SGHAT, CDR2 FQNNGV. The CDR3 is 13 residues long. The CDR3 DNA follows: TGTGCCAGCAGCTTAGTGGTCGGGAAAGAGCAGTACTTC. Its protein is CASSLVVGKEQYF.

V and J are TRBV19 and TRBJ1-2; TRBD1 aligns across 8 bases. The CDR3 runs to 14 residues. V shed 3 bases and J 1 base; nucleotides not matched to a gene: 1. CDR1 is LNHDA and CDR2 is SQIVND in the germline V gene (reference sequence). The CDR3 DNA reads TGTGCCAGTAGTATGGACAGGGTTAACTATGGCTACACCTTC. Its protein product is CASSMDRVNYGYTF.

V gene TRBV30 combines with J gene TRBJ1-6; 10 positions match TRBD1. V lost 3 bases to trimming and J lost 8 bases; unmatched junction nucleotides: 7. CDR3 length equals 15 residues. Germline V gene data show CDR1 as GTSNPN and CDR2 as SVGIG (reference sequence). CDR3 sequence (DNA): TGTGCCTGGAGGAGGAAGGGGACAGGGGATTCACCCCTCCACTTT. It specifies CAWRRKGTGDSPLHF.

The chain recombines TRBV9 with TRBJ2-2; TRBD2 matches at 7 bases. This CDR3 is 17 amino acids long. Germline trimming cut 3 bases from V and 0 bases from J; bases unmatched to any gene: 8. Per the germline V gene, CDR1 is SGDLS and CDR2 is YYNGEE. CDR3 coding DNA: TGTGCCAGCAGCGATACCGGGACTAAACCGAACACCGGGGAGCTGTTTTTT. Encoded protein: CASSDTGTKPNTGELFF.

The V gene is TRBV7-8, the J gene TRBJ1-3; 7 bases are a match to TRBD1. V dropped 5 bases and J dropped 0; count of bases not matched to a gene: 10. From germline, CDR1 is SGHVS and CDR2 FQNEAQ. This CDR3 comprises 17 residues. CDR3 coding DNA: TGTGCCAGCAGCATCCGGGACAGTTTATTCTCTGGAAACACCATATATTTT. Amino acid sequence: CASSIRDSLFSGNTIYF.

V and J are TRBV5-6 and TRBJ2-6, with D possibly being TRBD1 (6 bases). Trimming pared 4 bases from V and 1 base from J, leaving 9 bases between. CDR3 length: 15 amino acids. Germline V CDR1 and CDR2: SGHDT, YYEEEE. CDR3 DNA sequence: TGTGCCAGCAGCCTGACAGGATCTGGGGCCAACGTCCTGACTTTC. Protein product: CASSLTGSGANVLTF.

V usage is TRBV10-2 and J usage is TRBJ1-2; 10 bases line up with TRBD1. Trimming cost V 7 bases and J 8 bases; bases outside gene matches: 10. The germline gives CDR1 WSHSY, CDR2 SAAADI. The CDR3 is 14 amino acids. The CDR3 sequence: CASTPGQGVGGYTF. In nucleotides, the CDR3 is TGCGCCAGCACGCCTGGACAGGGGGTTGGCGGCTACACCTTC.

This clone appeared a few times. In the same sample, other DNA sequences code for this CDR3. The gene calls are TRBV3-1 (or the pseudogene TRBV3-2) and TRBJ2-5; 11 bases agree with TRBD2. CDR3 size: 15 residues. In germline, CDR1 is LGHDT, CDR2 YNNKEL (reference sequence). V lost 4 bases, J lost 4 bases, and 5 bases stayed unmatched. This CDR3 is CASSPLAGGTETQYF. DNA for the CDR3: TGTGCCAGCAGCCCCCTAGCGGGAGGAACAGAGACCCAGTACTTC.

This chain links TRBV25-1 with TRBJ1-3, with 9 bases identical to TRBD1. The CDR3 loop spans 18 amino acids. V lost 3 bases and J lost 4; bases outside the gene matches: 13. Germline V CDR1 and CDR2: MGHDK, SYGVNS. DNA of the CDR3: TGTGCCAGCAGTGATCCTCGTTCCGGGACAGGGAGAGGAAACACCATATATTTT. Translated: CASSDPRSGTGRGNTIYF. Full variable domain (outside the CDR3, taken from reference TRBV25-1 and TRBJ1-3): EADIYQTPRYLVIGTGKKITLECSQTMGHDKMYWYQQDPGMELHLIHYSYGVNSTEKGDLSSESTVSRIRTEHFPLTLESARPSHTSQYLCASSDPRSGTGRGNTIYFGEGSWLTVV.

V is TRBV15 and J is TRBJ1-2, with 8 bases fitting TRBD1. Trimming removed 1 base from V and 4 bases from J; junction bases left unmatched: 5. This CDR3 has 15 residues. Per the germline V gene, CDR1 is LNHNV and CDR2 is YYDKDF (reference sequence). Written as DNA, the CDR3 is TGTGCCACCAGCAGAGTGGCAGGGGGCAGCTATGGCTACACCTTC. It codes for CATSRVAGGSYGYTF. The variable domain in full, with the rest retrieved from reference TRBV15 and TRBJ1-2, is DAMVIQNPRYQVTQFGKPVTLSCSQTLNHNVMYWYQQKSSQAPKLLFHYYDKDFNNEADTPDNFQSRRPNTSFCFLDIRSPGLGDTAMYLCATSRVAGGSYGYTFGSGTRLTVV.

The chain has TRBV7-9 and TRBJ2-3; 7 bases line up with TRBD1. Germline CDR1 SEHNR, CDR2 FQNEAQ (reference sequence). The junction had 8 bases not matched to a gene; V was cut back by 5 bases and J by 0 bases. This CDR3 spans 16 amino acids. The CDR3 spells CASSPRQGPSTDTQYF. The CDR3 nucleotides are TGTGCCAGCAGCCCGCGACAGGGCCCAAGCACAGATACGCAGTATTTT.

This CDR3 is CASSYNRGRQPQHF. The CDR3 DNA is TGTGCCAGCAGCTACAACAGGGGAAGGCAGCCCCAGCATTTT. The chain employs TRBV5-6 and TRBJ1-5, with 7 bases that match TRBD1. Per the germline V gene, CDR1 is SGHDT and CDR2 is YYEEEE. The trim removed 3 bases at V and 7 bases at J, leaving 7 bases unmatched. This CDR3 contains 14 residues. Combining the CDR3 with reference TRBV5-6 and TRBJ1-5 gives the whole variable domain DAGVTQSPTHLIKTRGQQVTLRCSPKSGHDTVSWYQQALGQGPQFIFQYYEEEERQRGNFPDRFSGHQFPNYSSELNVNALLLGDSALYLCASSYNRGRQPQHFGDGTRLSIL.

The chain recombines TRBV6-6 with TRBJ2-2; tentatively, D is TRBD1 (6 bases). The germline CDR1 and CDR2 sequences are MNHNY and SVGAGI (reference sequence). This CDR3 is 14 amino acids long. V was pared by 6 bases and J by 4 bases, with 12 bases between. The DNA of the CDR3 is TGTGCCAGCAGGCCGGGACATTCCACCGGGGAGCTGTTTTTT. Translation gives CASRPGHSTGELFF.

The rearrangement joins TRBV6-5 to TRBJ1-3, with TRBD1 as a possible D gene (6 bases). The CDR3 totals 15 residues. CDR1 and CDR2 from the germline V gene are MNHEY and SVGAGI. Trimming removed 6 bases from V and 0 bases from J, with 12 bases in between. CDR3 DNA: TGTGCCAGCAGACCCACAGGGAGCTCTGGAAACACCATATATTTT. Its translation: CASRPTGSSGNTIYF.